The entry that follows covers one TCR beta chain sequence. The data originate from a study of shared T cell receptors in the human thymus. Looked up from germline, CDR1 is LGHNA and CDR2 is YSLEER. Trimming pared 0 bases from V and 5 bases from J, leaving 18 bases between. The CDR3 is made up of 17 amino acids. TCRdb keeps only in-frame clones here, not all; method: immunoSEQ multiplex PCR. The sample lists approximately 580,000 clones; 78% were seen once. These data were likewise used in another study, on human thymus T cells.

Sequences were obtained from thymocytes. The sequence was obtained from a boy under three years old with a congenital heart defect. The V call is TRBV4-3, the J call TRBJ2-3; D perhaps matches TRBD2 (5 bases). In DNA, the CDR3 is TGCGCCAGCAGCCAAGATGGGGAGATCGTAGTTGGAGATACGCAGTATTTT. Its translation is CASSQDGEIVVGDTQYF.